This T cell receptor beta chain was recovered during a study of blood T cells in healthy people across ages. Notes on the study in general: Long-lived and aged donors differed, with more naive CD4+ cells and higher diversity in the long-lived. Expanded clonotype changes were possibly confounded by unknown donor CMV status. Diversity of TCR beta per million T cells declined in a roughly linear way with age.

V shed 5 bases and J 3 bases; nucleotides not matched to a gene: 6. Germline V gene data show CDR1 as MNHEY and CDR2 as SMNVEV (reference sequence). CDR3 size: 16 residues. Points on this clonotype: Its antigen is unknown.

Then a second PCR, running roughly 7 to 11 cycles, was carried out with a sample-barcoded 5' primer and a J-beta primer mix. Via MiXCR, TCRdb re-called the 5' RACE reads, giving one row per CDR3 protein. This table has around 990,000 distinct CDR3 sequences, more than 30% appearing once. This clonotype originated in a young man in good health. The chain carries TRBV27 and TRBJ1-6; 8 nucleotides match TRBD1. Input material: blood. The CDR3 region is CASSQDRGGYNSPLHF. CDR3 nucleotide sequence: TGTGCCAGCAGTCAAGACAGGGGTGGCTATAATTCACCCCTCCACTTT.